This is a list of T cell receptor beta chains from one sample in a study of CD8 T cells in Susac syndrome. Using its own MiXCR run on the immunoSEQ multiplex PCR reads, TCRdb lists one record per CDR3 protein. This sample yields approximately 150,000 distinct CDR3 sequences, of which roughly 94% are seen a single time; nearly 0.085% belongs to the top ten. Sequenced input: CD4+ T cells from PBMCs. Receptors originate from a human donor in good health. Each CDR3 is given with its conserved first and last residue. Each record gives: J gene, clone size, D gene, V gene, CDR3 DNA, CDR3 protein. A D gene is named only where the DNA matches it firmly. The listing skips clone size in some rows; elsewhere it reads once, few, many or a size class.

J: TRBJ1-2
size: NA
D: TRBD1
V: TRBV2
DNA: TGTGCCAGCTTGGGACAGAGCTCCTATGGCTACACCTTC
CDR3: CASLGQSSYGYTF

J: TRBJ1-5
size: NA
D: TRBD1
V: TRBV24-1
DNA: TGTGCCACCAGTGCCCCGGGACAGGGCGCGAATCAGCCCCAGCATTTT
CDR3: CATSAPGQGANQPQHF

J: TRBJ1-5
size: NA
D: NA
V: TRBV6-5
DNA: TGTGCCAGCAGTAGTCACAGGTTGCGGCAGCCCCAGCATTTT
CDR3: CASSSHRLRQPQHF

J: TRBJ2-7
size: NA
D: NA
V: TRBV9
DNA: TGTGCCAGCAGCGTAGCCGGGAGCGCGAACTACGAGCAGTACTTC
CDR3: CASSVAGSANYEQYF

J: TRBJ2-2
size: NA
D: TRBD2
V: TRBV10-3
DNA: TGTGCCATCAGCCGGGAGGAGGCCGGGGAGCTGTTTTTT
CDR3: CAISREEAGELFF

J: TRBJ1-3
size: NA
D: NA
V: TRBV20-1
DNA: TGCAGTGCTAGAGATTTAGTGGGAAACACCATATATTTT
CDR3: CSARDLVGNTIYF

J: TRBJ1-4
size: NA
D: NA
V: TRBV23-1
DNA: TGCGCCAGCAGTAAAGGGTCCCAGGAAAAACTGTTTTTT
CDR3: CASSKGSQEKLFF

J: TRBJ1-1
size: NA
D: NA
V: TRBV7-2
DNA: TGTGCCAGCAGCTTATTTGGGCAGGCTGAAGCTTTCTTT
CDR3: CASSLFGQAEAFF

J: TRBJ2-3
size: NA
D: TRBD2
V: TRBV10-3
DNA: TGTGCCATCAGTGAGGGGGCGGGAGGGCCAGATACGCAGTATTTT
CDR3: CAISEGAGGPDTQYF

J: TRBJ1-5
size: NA
D: NA
V: TRBV7-8
DNA: TGTGCCAGCAGCTTAGTAAAAGGTCAGCCCCAGCATTTT
CDR3: CASSLVKGQPQHF

J: TRBJ2-1
size: NA
D: NA
V: TRBV13
DNA: TGTGCCAGCAGCTTAGGCCTAGGGGTTCGCCCGAGCTCCTACAATGAGCAGTTCTTC
CDR3: CASSLGLGVRPSSYNEQFF

J: TRBJ2-2
size: once
D: NA
V: TRBV19
DNA: TGTGCCAGTAGTATTAGGACTCACGGGGAGCTGTTTTTT
CDR3: CASSIRTHGELFF

J: TRBJ1-1
size: once
D: NA
V: TRBV30
DNA: TGTGCCTGGAGTTGGAACACTGAAGCTTTCTTT
CDR3: CAWSWNTEAFF

J: TRBJ2-3
size: NA
D: TRBD2
V: TRBV7-9
DNA: TGTGCCAGCAGCCGGACTAGCGGGAGGGCCATTCCAGATACGCAGTATTTT
CDR3: CASSRTSGRAIPDTQYF

J: TRBJ2-4
size: NA
D: NA
V: TRBV20-1
DNA: TGCAGTGCACCTAAGGGGGGACACAAGGGATTAGCCAAAAACATTCAGTACTTC
CDR3: CSAPKGGHKGLAKNIQYF

J: TRBJ1-1
size: NA
D: NA
V: TRBV24-1
DNA: TGTGCCACCAGTGATTTGCTAATAGGGGGGAACACTGAAGCTTTCTTT
CDR3: CATSDLLIGGNTEAFF

J: TRBJ2-7
size: NA
D: NA
V: TRBV5-1
DNA: TGCGCCAGCAGCGACGGGAAGCGGATATTCGGAGAGCAGTACTTC
CDR3: CASSDGKRIFGEQYF

J: TRBJ1-5
size: NA
D: NA
V: TRBV20-1
DNA: TGCAGTGCTAGCAAGGGTGTAAATCAGCCCCAGCATTTT
CDR3: CSASKGVNQPQHF

J: TRBJ1-5
size: NA
D: NA
V: TRBV19
DNA: TGTGCCAGTAGTCCTTACGGGGGCGCGCATCAGCCCCAGCATTTT
CDR3: CASSPYGGAHQPQHF

J: TRBJ2-2
size: NA
D: NA
V: TRBV6-2/TRBV6-3
DNA: TGTGCCAGCAGGGACGACGGGGAGCTGTTTTTT
CDR3: CASRDDGELFF

J: TRBJ2-4
size: NA
D: NA
V: TRBV13
DNA: TGTGCCAGCAGCCCCGGTGAGGGACCACGGAGAAACATTCAGTACTTC
CDR3: CASSPGEGPRRNIQYF

J: TRBJ1-5
size: NA
D: NA
V: TRBV27
DNA: TGTGCCAGCAGTCCACGACAGGCGGGTGCGACCCAGCATTTT
CDR3: CASSPRQAGATQHF

J: TRBJ2-5
size: NA
D: NA
V: TRBV5-4
DNA: TGTGCCAGCAGCATACCTACCTCTCTCGGGGAGACCCAGTACTTC
CDR3: CASSIPTSLGETQYF

J: TRBJ2-7
size: once
D: TRBD1
V: TRBV4-1
DNA: TGCGCCAGCAGCCACCGCGAGAGGGACAGAGCCTACGAGCAGTACTTC
CDR3: CASSHRERDRAYEQYF

J: TRBJ2-2
size: NA
D: NA
V: TRBV20-1
DNA: TGCAGTGCCGTAGCCCAGGGGCTGAGGAACACCGGGGAGCTGTTTTTT
CDR3: CSAVAQGLRNTGELFF

J: TRBJ2-4
size: NA
D: NA
V: TRBV7-2
DNA: TGTGCCAGCAGCCCGGGACCAGGGAGCATTCAGTACTTC
CDR3: CASSPGPGSIQYF

J: TRBJ2-5
size: NA
D: NA
V: TRBV6-2/TRBV6-3
DNA: TGTGCCAGCAGTTACCCTGATTTACAAGAGACCCAGTACTTC
CDR3: CASSYPDLQETQYF

J: TRBJ2-7
size: NA
D: TRBD1
V: TRBV6-5
DNA: TGTGCCAGCAGAACCGGACAGGGGTTGAGCGAGCAGTACTTC
CDR3: CASRTGQGLSEQYF

J: TRBJ2-7
size: few
D: TRBD1
V: TRBV12-3/TRBV12-4
DNA: TGTGCCAGCAGTTTGAACAGGGGGTCCTACGAGCAGTACTTC
CDR3: CASSLNRGSYEQYF

J: TRBJ2-5
size: NA
D: NA
V: TRBV28
DNA: TGTGCCAGCGGGGACATCAGGTCCTTGTTTGAGACCCAGTACTTC
CDR3: CASGDIRSLFETQYF

J: TRBJ2-1
size: NA
D: TRBD2
V: TRBV30
DNA: TGTGCCTGGAGTGATAAGCGGGGATACAATGAGCAGTTCTTC
CDR3: CAWSDKRGYNEQFF

J: TRBJ2-1
size: NA
D: NA
V: TRBV20-1
DNA: TGCAGTGCTTTTCTAGTTAACCCAGGGAATGAGCAGTTCTTC
CDR3: CSAFLVNPGNEQFF

J: TRBJ2-4
size: NA
D: NA
V: TRBV30
DNA: TGTGCCTGGAGTGGGGAACCCGCCAAAAACATTCAGTACTTC
CDR3: CAWSGEPAKNIQYF

J: TRBJ2-1
size: NA
D: NA
V: TRBV21-1
DNA: TGTGCCAGCAGCAGAGGACTCCTCAATGAGCAGTTCTTC
CDR3: CASSRGLLNEQFF

J: TRBJ1-1
size: NA
D: NA
V: TRBV14
DNA: TGTGCCAGCAGCCAGCGGGGTTACACTGAAGCTTTCTTT
CDR3: CASSQRGYTEAFF

J: TRBJ2-7
size: NA
D: NA
V: TRBV23-1
DNA: TGCGCCAGCAGTCGAGCCCAGGGAGGATCCTACGAGCAGTACTTC
CDR3: CASSRAQGGSYEQYF

J: TRBJ1-1
size: NA
D: TRBD1
V: TRBV2
DNA: TGTGCCAGCCCCCAGGGGGGGTTGAGCACTGAAGCTTTCTTT
CDR3: CASPQGGLSTEAFF

J: TRBJ2-1
size: NA
D: NA
V: TRBV3-1
DNA: TGTGCCAGCAGCCAGGGATCCTACAATGAGCAGTTCTTC
CDR3: CASSQGSYNEQFF

J: TRBJ2-7
size: NA
D: NA
V: TRBV5-6
DNA: TGTGCCAGCAGCTTGGGGCAGTCCTTCTCCTACGAGCAGTACTTC
CDR3: CASSLGQSFSYEQYF